This TCR beta chain originates from a study of response to subunit inactivated influenza vaccine. General study findings and limits: Only a handful of new T cells, the authors suggested, are recruited with each seasonal influenza vaccination.

MiXCR, applied by TCRdb to the RT-PCR reads, yields one record per CDR3 protein. The profile shows about 650,000 distinct CDR3 sequences, around 15% of them singletons. This clonotype was recorded a few times. No antigen is known for it. V gave up 0 bases and J gave up 4 bases, with 9 bases separating them. Per the germline V gene, CDR1 is SGDLS and CDR2 is YYNGEE. The CDR3 has 14 amino acids. The sequence came from a man aged 50 to 59 who received an inactivated influenza vaccine. The sample in question was PBMCs from blood, obtained 14 to 15 days before vaccination. This chain joins TRBV9 and TRBJ2-3; D is uncertain. Here the CDR3 reads CASSVASPADTQYF. The CDR3 DNA reads as TGTGCCAGCAGCGTAGCATCTCCCGCAGATACGCAGTATTTT.